This is a list of T cell receptor beta chains from one sample in a study of blood T cell repertoires in COVID-19. Here immunoSEQ multiplex PCR was the method, and the copy in TCRdb shows in-frame clones only, minus some. The repertoire holds roughly 220,000 clones, with around 82% as singletons. The sequenced sample was peripheral blood. These receptors originate from a woman aged 25-40 years who had recovered from COVID-19. Each CDR3 is given with its conserved first and last residue. The order of the fields is CDR3 protein, CDR3 DNA, J gene, D gene, clone size, V gene. A D gene is named only where the DNA matches it firmly. A row's size may be missing; if present it is once, few, many or a size class.

cdr3_aa: CASSPGRAAETQYF
cdr3_nt: TGTGCCAGCAGCCCAGGGAGGGCCGCCGAGACCCAGTACTTC
j_call: TRBJ2-5
d_call: TRBD2
clone_size: .
v_call: TRBV5-6

cdr3_aa: CASSLISGEGETQYF
cdr3_nt: TGTGCCAGCAGCCTCATATCAGGGGAGGGGGAGACCCAGTACTTC
j_call: TRBJ2-5
d_call: .
clone_size: .
v_call: TRBV3-1/TRBV3-2

cdr3_aa: CATSDPGTGGNYGYTF
cdr3_nt: TGTGCCACCAGTGACCCTGGGACAGGGGGCAACTATGGCTACACCTTC
j_call: TRBJ1-2
d_call: TRBD1
clone_size: .
v_call: TRBV24-1

cdr3_aa: CAWSGPQAGNTIYF
cdr3_nt: TGTGCCTGGAGTGGGCCTCAGGCTGGAAACACCATATATTTT
j_call: TRBJ1-3
d_call: .
clone_size: .
v_call: TRBV30

cdr3_aa: CASSLSRASGSYEQYF
cdr3_nt: TGTGCCAGCAGTTTATCGAGGGCTAGCGGGAGTTACGAGCAGTACTTC
j_call: TRBJ2-7
d_call: TRBD2
clone_size: once
v_call: TRBV27

cdr3_aa: CAGELYDSSNNEQFF
cdr3_nt: TGTGCCGGGGAATTATACGACAGTTCCAACAATGAGCAGTTCTTC
j_call: TRBJ2-1
d_call: .
clone_size: .
v_call: TRBV5-8

cdr3_aa: CASSLAGGGPWSGELFF
cdr3_nt: TGTGCCAGCAGCTTGGCCGGGGGAGGTCCGTGGTCTGGGGAGCTGTTTTTT
j_call: TRBJ2-2
d_call: .
clone_size: few
v_call: TRBV5-4

cdr3_aa: CASSSQGAGETQYF
cdr3_nt: TGCGCCAGCAGCTCCCAGGGGGCTGGAGAGACCCAGTACTTC
j_call: TRBJ2-5
d_call: TRBD1
clone_size: .
v_call: TRBV5-1

cdr3_aa: CASSYGSEQYF
cdr3_nt: TGTGCCAGCAGTTACGGTAGCGAGCAGTACTTC
j_call: TRBJ2-7
d_call: .
clone_size: .
v_call: TRBV6-5

cdr3_aa: CASSWDRYNEQFF
cdr3_nt: TGTGCCAGCAGTTGGGACAGATACAATGAGCAGTTCTTC
j_call: TRBJ2-1
d_call: TRBD1
clone_size: .
v_call: TRBV27

cdr3_aa: CASSELDRDQETQYF
cdr3_nt: TGTGCCAGCAGTGAATTGGACAGGGACCAAGAGACCCAGTACTTC
j_call: TRBJ2-5
d_call: TRBD1
clone_size: once
v_call: TRBV25-1

cdr3_aa: CASSYTSATPNEQFF
cdr3_nt: TGCGCCAGCAGTTATACTAGCGCTACCCCCAATGAGCAGTTCTTC
j_call: TRBJ2-1
d_call: TRBD2
clone_size: once
v_call: TRBV5-1

cdr3_aa: CAWAPGGGSDTQYF
cdr3_nt: TGTGCCTGGGCGCCCGGGGGGGGGTCAGATACGCAGTATTTT
j_call: TRBJ2-3
d_call: TRBD2
clone_size: .
v_call: TRBV30

cdr3_aa: CASSATGTGLYEQYF
cdr3_nt: TGTGCCAGCAGCGCGACCGGGACAGGGCTCTACGAGCAGTACTTC
j_call: TRBJ2-7
d_call: TRBD1
clone_size: once
v_call: TRBV9

cdr3_aa: CASSLDRASYEQYF
cdr3_nt: TGTGCCAGCAGCTTGGACAGGGCCTCCTACGAGCAGTACTTC
j_call: TRBJ2-7
d_call: .
clone_size: .
v_call: TRBV5-4

cdr3_aa: CASSGARIAGAFYQFF
cdr3_nt: TGTGCCAGCAGCGGAGCCCGAATAGCGGGAGCTTTTTATCAGTTCTTC
j_call: TRBJ2-1
d_call: TRBD2
clone_size: once
v_call: TRBV9

cdr3_aa: CASRTGTGGEQYF
cdr3_nt: TGTGCCAGCAGGACGGGGACAGGGGGCGAGCAGTACTTC
j_call: TRBJ2-7
d_call: TRBD1
clone_size: .
v_call: TRBV2

cdr3_aa: CASSMRTSGTSSYNEQFF
cdr3_nt: TGTGCCAGTAGTATGAGGACTAGCGGGACGAGCTCCTACAATGAGCAGTTCTTC
j_call: TRBJ2-1
d_call: TRBD2
clone_size: once
v_call: TRBV19

cdr3_aa: CSVVGTDPNQPQHF
cdr3_nt: TGCAGCGTTGTTGGGACAGATCCGAATCAGCCCCAGCATTTT
j_call: TRBJ1-5
d_call: TRBD1
clone_size: .
v_call: TRBV29-1

cdr3_aa: CASSLWTGGGSYNEQFF
cdr3_nt: TGTGCCAGCAGTTTGTGGACAGGGGGAGGCTCCTACAATGAGCAGTTCTTC
j_call: TRBJ2-1
d_call: TRBD1
clone_size: .
v_call: TRBV27

cdr3_aa: CAKNRDRGHGGYTF
cdr3_nt: TGTGCCAAAAACCGGGACAGGGGGCATGGAGGCTACACCTTC
j_call: TRBJ1-2
d_call: TRBD1
clone_size: .
v_call: TRBV9

cdr3_aa: CASMGAGVAKNIQYF
cdr3_nt: TGTGCCAGCATGGGGGCGGGTGTAGCCAAAAACATTCAGTACTTC
j_call: TRBJ2-4
d_call: .
clone_size: once
v_call: TRBV28

cdr3_aa: CASSWGTGAETQYF
cdr3_nt: TGCGCCAGCAGCTGGGGGACAGGGGCCGAAACGCAGTATTTT
j_call: TRBJ2-3
d_call: TRBD1
clone_size: .
v_call: TRBV5-1

cdr3_aa: CAISESGQPQHF
cdr3_nt: TGTGCCATCAGTGAGAGCGGTCAGCCCCAGCATTTT
j_call: TRBJ1-5
d_call: .
clone_size: .
v_call: TRBV10-3